This T cell receptor beta chain was obtained from a study of blood T cells in healthy people across ages. A second PCR of about 7 to 12 cycles used a sample-barcoded 5' primer and a J-beta primer mix. MiXCR, run by TCRdb on the 5' RACE reads, gives a single entry per CDR3 protein. The sample contains approximately 1.5 million distinct CDR3 sequences, roughly 43% of which appear only once. The CDR3 runs to 16 residues. The J segment lost 5 bases and the V segment lost 6 bases, leaving 8 bases of the junction unmatched. Looked up from germline, CDR1 is SGHTA and CDR2 is FQGNSA. The chain uses TRBV7-2 and TRBJ2-2; 11 nucleotides agree with TRBD2. Sequenced: blood. The receptor was isolated from a woman younger than 35 in good health. CDR3 amino acids: CASRGTSGVQTGELFF. The CDR3 DNA reads TGTGCCAGCAGAGGGACTAGCGGAGTGCAAACCGGGGAGCTGTTTTTT.